What follows are 30 T cell receptor beta chains derived from one specimen sequenced in a study of early stage breast cancer tumors. The method was immunoSEQ multiplex PCR; TCRdb's version includes in-frame clones alone and lacks a portion of them. The table lists several thousand clones, about 73% of them singletons. Sample: normal breast tissue next to the tumor. All receptors come from a person aged 40-50 years with breast cancer.

The count of this clone is one. Other DNA sequences within the sample encode an identical CDR3. In nucleotides, the CDR3 is TGTGCCAGCAGCCTAGATCTTAGCGGATCGGGCAATGAGCAGTTCTTC. This encodes CASSLDLSGSGNEQFF. The chain employs TRBV2 and TRBJ2-1, with D possibly TRBD2 on 6 matching bases. From germline, CDR1 is SNHLY and CDR2 FYNNEI. V lost 6 bases to trimming and J lost 6 bases, with 21 bases between them. This CDR3 contains 16 residues.

This clone was counted a few times. The chain couples TRBV7-6 to TRBJ2-7; TRBD1 matches at 9 bases. Losses at the gene ends were 0 bases for V and 2 bases for J; bases not matched to a gene: 5. CDR1 SGHVS and CDR2 FNYEAQ come from the germline V gene. This CDR3 has 16 residues. The CDR3 DNA is TGTGCCAGCAGCTTAGCACCGGGACAGGGAGCCTACGAGCAGTACTTC. It yields the protein CASSLAPGQGAYEQYF.

The chain joins TRBV10-3 to TRBJ2-1; unclear D gene. This CDR3 has 14 amino acids. Trimming stripped 3 bases from V and 8 bases from J, with 14 bases between. CDR1 is ENHRY, CDR2 SYGVKD, per germline. Here the CDR3 DNA reads TGTGCCATCAGTGAACCGGGTCTTCTGGATGAGCAGTTCTTC. Translated, it gives CAISEPGLLDEQFF.

J is TRBJ2-3 and V is TRBV27; D call uncertain. Germline V gene lookup returns CDR1 MNHEY and CDR2 SMNVEV (reference sequence). The CDR3 totals 16 residues. Trimming removed 0 bases from V and 7 bases from J, with 17 bases in between. The DNA for the CDR3 is TGTGCCAGCAGTTTATCCCTCACCCGTCCTACGCATACGCAGTATTTT. Its translation is CASSLSLTRPTHTQYF.

The rearrangement links TRBV7-9 to TRBJ2-3; D is possibly TRBD1 (5 bases). Trimming removed 5 bases at V and 5 bases at J, with 8 bases between. CDR1 SEHNR and CDR2 FQNEAQ come from the germline V gene (reference sequence). The CDR3 runs to 12 residues. The CDR3 region is CASSPQGDTQYF. The CDR3 nucleotides read TGTGCCAGCAGCCCCCAGGGAGATACGCAGTATTTT.

The chain combines TRBV5-1 with TRBJ2-2, with TRBD2 matching over 12 bases. CDR3 length: 15 amino acids. J lost 5 bases, V lost 3 bases, and 2 bases had no gene match. CDR1 SGHRS and CDR2 YFSETQ come from the germline V gene. The CDR3 nucleotides are TGCGCCAGCAGCTCCGGGACTAGCGGGACCGGGGAGCTGTTTTTT. Its protein is CASSSGTSGTGELFF. Full variable domain (rest looked up from reference TRBV5-1 and TRBJ2-2): KAGVTQTPRYLIKTRGQQVTLSCSPISGHRSVSWYQQTPGQGLQFLFEYFSETQRNKGNFPGRFSGRQFSNSRSEMNVSTLELGDSALYLCASSSGTSGTGELFFGEGSRLTVL.

The gene calls are TRBV5-5 and TRBJ1-1; no definite D call. CDR1 is SGHKS and CDR2 is YYEKEE in the germline V gene (reference sequence). V shed 0 bases and J shed 3 bases, with 12 bases lying between them. The CDR3 runs to 15 residues. The CDR3 DNA sequence: TGTGCCAGCAGCTTGGACCCCAGTGAGTACACTGAAGCTTTCTTT. This translates into CASSLDPSEYTEAFF.

The chain recombines TRBV5-1 with TRBJ1-1; a possible D gene is TRBD1 (6 bases). Germline V lookup: CDR1 SGHRS, CDR2 YFSETQ. V lost 0 bases to trimming and J lost 1 base, with 10 bases between them. The CDR3 loop spans 15 amino acids. CDR3 in amino acids: CASSLEGQRNTEAFF. The CDR3 region has the DNA TGCGCCAGCAGCTTGGAAGGACAGAGGAACACTGAAGCTTTCTTT.

V usage is TRBV4-1 and J usage is TRBJ2-7; 10 bases are shared with TRBD2. Per germline, CDR1 MGHRA and CDR2 YSYEKL. V was clipped by 1 base and J by 0 bases; unmatched bases: 0. The CDR3 runs to 15 residues. The CDR3 DNA follows: TGCGCCAGCAGCCAAGGACTAGCGGGCTCCTACGAGCAGTACTTC. Translating it yields CASSQGLAGSYEQYF.

The rearrangement links TRBV5-1 to TRBJ1-1; 7 bases agree with TRBD1. From germline, CDR1 is SGHRS and CDR2 YFSETQ. The CDR3 extends over 15 amino acids. Losses at the gene ends were 4 bases for V and 5 bases for J; bases not matched to a gene: 11. The CDR3 DNA reads TGCGCCAGCAGCGGAGGGATGGCAGGGGGTACTGAAGCTTTCTTT. Its translation is CASSGGMAGGTEAFF.

The chain has TRBV2 and TRBJ1-4, with D possibly matching TRBD1 (5 bases). V lost 11 bases, J lost 2 bases, and 15 bases lay in between. The CDR3 is made up of 14 amino acids. The germline gives CDR1 SNHLY, CDR2 FYNNEI. The DNA for the CDR3 is TGTGCCTCGGGGGGGTCCAGGACTAATGAAAAACTGTTTTTT. It specifies CASGGSRTNEKLFF.

CDR3 region: CARLVGWVLGYF. The CDR3 DNA is TGTGCCAGATTGGTGGGGTGGGTTTTAGGGTATTTT. The rearrangement uses TRBV5-3 and TRBJ2-3; no reliable D call. TRBV5-3 is an ORF; its function is uncertain. CDR3 length: 12 residues. Trimming took 7 bases from V and 14 from J, leaving 20 bases between them.

This clone was seen just once. This sequence joins TRBV6-1 and TRBJ1-5, with D unresolved. CDR3 length: 13 amino acids. V was clipped by 2 bases and J by 10 bases, with 12 bases between them. Germline CDR1 and CDR2: MNHNS and SASEGT. This CDR3 reads CASSEYRTQPQHF. In DNA, the CDR3 is TGTGCCAGCAGTGAATACCGGACCCAACCCCAGCATTTT.

This clone was seen only a few times. This chain uses TRBV10-1 with TRBJ2-7, with 8 bases identical to TRBD2. From germline, CDR1 is WNHNN and CDR2 SYGVQD (reference sequence). The CDR3 is 15 residues long. V lost 8 bases and J lost 2; bases outside the gene matches: 11. The CDR3, as DNA: TGCGCCAGCTCAGCAGCGGGAGATGGGGCCTACGAGCAGTACTTC. It encodes CASSAAGDGAYEQYF.

The chain has TRBV11-2 and TRBJ2-7; 9 nucleotides align to TRBD1. Germline V CDR1 and CDR2: SGHAT, FQNNGV. Trimming took 5 bases from V and 2 from J; bases not matched to a gene: 7. The CDR3 has 15 amino acids. The chain's CDR3 is CASSRSGTGTYEQYF. The CDR3 nucleotides are TGTGCCAGCAGCCGGTCCGGGACAGGGACCTACGAGCAGTACTTC.

By sample fraction, this clone is medium-sized. The chain links TRBV19 to TRBJ2-1, with unresolved D. Trimming pared 7 bases from V and 2 bases from J, leaving 9 bases between. There are 13 residues in the CDR3. CDR1 is LNHDA, CDR2 SQIVND, per germline (reference sequence). CDR3 nucleotides: TGTGCCAGTACCCCCGGGCCCTACAATGAGCAGTTCTTC. Residues: CASTPGPYNEQFF.

V usage is TRBV25-1 and J usage is TRBJ2-5; perhaps D is TRBD1 or TRBD2 (6 bases each). CDR3 length equals 14 residues. From germline, CDR1 is MGHDK and CDR2 SYGVNS. The CDR3 coding sequence is TGTGCAAAGACAGTACTAGGGGGGAGAGAGACCCAGTACTTC. This translates into CAKTVLGGRETQYF.

CDR3 nucleotide sequence: TGTGCCAGCAGCCTCCCCGGAGGGACAGGGGGCACAGATACGCAGTATTTT. Translating gives CASSLPGGTGGTDTQYF. The chain uses TRBV5-4 and TRBJ2-3, with TRBD1 matching over 10 bases. The CDR3 runs 17 residues. Germline loops: CDR1 SGHNT, CDR2 YYREEE (reference sequence). V lost 4 bases to trimming and J lost 1 base; unmatched junction nucleotides: 9.

With respect to this clone: One end of the junction varies from germline; a read error may be responsible. CDR3: CAASRDGTAFGGVQETQYF. The CDR3 bases are TGTGCCGCCAGCAGAGATGGTACCGCATTTGGCGGAGTCCAAGAGACCCAGTACTTC. This chain uses TRBV15 with TRBJ2-5; D is undetermined. Germline lookup yields CDR1 LNHNV and CDR2 YYDKDF (reference sequence). The CDR3 is made up of 19 amino acids. The full variable domain, its missing parts supplied by reference TRBV15 and TRBJ2-5, is DAMVIQNPRYQVTQFGKPVTLSCSQTLNHNVMYWYQQKSSQAPKLLFHYYDKDFNNEADTPDNFQSRRPNTSFCFLDIRSPGLGDTAMYLCAASRDGTAFGGVQETQYFGPGTRLLVL.

This clone was picked up one time. This chain links TRBV7-9 with TRBJ2-3; D is uncertain. Germline V gene sequence: CDR1 SEHNR, CDR2 FQNEAQ (reference sequence). The length of the CDR3 is 15 residues. V lost 2 bases and J 1 base, leaving 10 bases between the germline ends. CDR3 sequence: CASSLQSLGTDTQYF. As DNA, the CDR3 is TGTGCCAGCAGCTTACAGTCATTGGGCACAGATACGCAGTATTTT.

The genes are TRBV19 and TRBJ2-1; D gene ambiguous. Germline lookup yields CDR1 LNHDA and CDR2 SQIVND (reference sequence). V was cut by 8 bases and J by 9 bases, with 11 bases left in between. The CDR3 is made up of 11 amino acids. This CDR3 reads CASGPKVEQFF. Here the CDR3 DNA reads TGTGCCAGTGGCCCGAAAGTTGAGCAGTTCTTC.

The chain couples TRBV18 to TRBJ1-1; 8 bases match TRBD1. The CDR3 is made up of 15 amino acids. V dropped 5 bases and J dropped 5; count of bases not matched to a gene: 10. Looked up from germline, CDR1 is KGHSH and CDR2 is LQKENI. The CDR3 here is CASSAPTGAGTEAFF. CDR3 nucleotides: TGTGCCAGCTCAGCCCCGACAGGGGCCGGGACTGAAGCTTTCTTT. Complete variable domain (other parts from reference TRBV18 and TRBJ1-1): NAGVMQNPRHLVRRRGQEARLRCSPMKGHSHVYWYRQLPEEGLKFMVYLQKENIIDESGMPKERFSAEFPKEGPSILRIQQVVRGDSAAYFCASSAPTGAGTEAFFGQGTRLTVV.

The genes are TRBV2 and TRBJ1-4; TRBD1 is a possible D gene (5 bases). Germline assignment: CDR1 SNHLY and CDR2 FYNNEI. V dropped 6 bases and J dropped 3 bases, with 11 bases sitting between them. The CDR3 loop spans 14 amino acids. DNA for the CDR3: TGTGCCAGCAGACCCGGGGCGGCTAATGAAAAACTGTTTTTT. Protein: CASRPGAANEKLFF.

The chain employs TRBV10-2 and TRBJ2-3, with D unclear. The V gene lost 3 bases and the J gene lost 2 bases, with 12 bases spanning the gap. This CDR3 is 15 amino acids long. Germline-derived CDR1 and CDR2 are WSHSY and SAAADI. The CDR3 DNA reads TGCGCCAGCAGTGACCGACGTGGACCCACAGATACGCAGTATTTT. The encoded protein is CASSDRRGPTDTQYF.

V gene TRBV6-4 combines with J gene TRBJ1-2; a weak D match, TRBD1 (6 bases). The germline V gene has CDR1 MRHNA and CDR2 SNTAGT. The CDR3 is 18 residues long. V was pared by 6 bases and J by 8 bases, with 31 bases between. CDR3 DNA: TGTGCCAGCAGCTTCAGGCCAAGCAGCGAGGGACAAGTATGGGGCTACACCTTC. Amino acids: CASSFRPSSEGQVWGYTF.

The gene calls are TRBV15 and TRBJ2-3; D is unclear. Deletions cut 3 bases from V and 2 bases from J, with 12 bases between. CDR1 is LNHNV, CDR2 YYDKDF, per germline (reference sequence). The CDR3 length is 15 residues. In DNA form, the CDR3 reads TGTGCCACCAGCAGGTTGTCACGGGCCACAGATACGCAGTATTTT. Translated, it gives CATSRLSRATDTQYF.

This sequence joins TRBV29-1 and TRBJ2-1; the match to TRBD2 covers 10 bases. CDR1 SQVTM and CDR2 ANQGSEA come from the germline V gene. The trim removed 5 bases at V and 6 bases at J, leaving 7 bases unmatched. CDR3 length: 14 amino acids. The CDR3 loop is CSVSGRATVNEQFF. As DNA, the CDR3 is TGCAGCGTTAGCGGGAGGGCCACTGTCAATGAGCAGTTCTTC.

This chain joins TRBV5-1 and TRBJ2-7, with D perhaps TRBD1 (5 bases). The CDR3 sequence is 14 residues long. Germline CDR1 SGHRS, CDR2 YFSETQ. V lost 0 bases and J 2 bases, leaving 9 bases between the germline ends. The CDR3 sequence: CASSLDSRAYEQYF. The CDR3 DNA sequence: TGCGCCAGCAGCTTGGACTCCAGGGCCTACGAGCAGTACTTC.

The gene calls are TRBV30 and TRBJ2-3; tentative D call: TRBD1 (5 bases). The CDR3 is made up of 15 amino acids. CDR1 and CDR2 (germline): GTSNPN, SVGIG (reference sequence). The ends were cut back, 2 bases at V and 5 bases at J, with 17 bases in the middle. For the CDR3, the DNA is TGTGCCTGGAGTCCCTCCTGGTCCGACAGAGATACGCAGTATTTT. This sequence encodes CAWSPSWSDRDTQYF. Full variable domain (missing parts from reference TRBV30 and TRBJ2-3): SQTIHQWPATLVQPVGSPLSLECTVEGTSNPNLYWYRQAAGRGLQLLFYSVGIGQISSEVPQNLSASRPQDRQFILSSKKLLLSDSGFYLCAWSPSWSDRDTQYFGPGTRLTVL.

This clone counts as large. This chain uses TRBV27 with TRBJ1-2, with D maybe TRBD1 (6 bases). CDR3 length equals 13 residues. V was clipped by 4 bases and J by 4 bases, with 10 bases between them. Germline values: CDR1 MNHEY, CDR2 SMNVEV (reference sequence). DNA for the CDR3: TGTGCCAGCAGTTCGAGGACAGTCTATGGCTACACCTTC. Residues: CASSSRTVYGYTF.